Each of the 27 T cell receptor beta chains below was sequenced from the same sample in a study of T cells in Graves' hyperthyroidism and ophthalmopathy. TCR beta CDR3 regions were amplified from RNA. First-round RT-PCR of the TCR CDR3 relied on the HTBI primer set. TCRdb reprocessed the multiplex PCR reads via MiXCR and lists one record per CDR3 protein. Here the sample spans roughly 96,000 distinct CDR3 sequences, under 65% being singletons. Material for sequencing was blood. Receptor source: a woman in her thirties or forties with Graves' hyperthyroidism.

The sample holds many counts of this clonotype. The V and J genes are TRBV4-1 and TRBJ2-2, with D uncertain. Trimming pared 0 bases from V and 6 bases from J, leaving 8 bases between. This CDR3 comprises 14 residues. Germline V lookup: CDR1 MGHRA, CDR2 YSYEKL. DNA for the CDR3: TGCGCCAGCAGCCAAGATTCCATGGCCGGGGAGCTGTTTTTT. This translates into CASSQDSMAGELFF.

A word on this clonotype: Sequence at one end of the junction differs from germline and may be a read error. V and J are TRBV10-3 and TRBJ2-5; 13 positions match TRBD2. The germline V gene has CDR1 ENHRY and CDR2 SYGVKD. The CDR3 sequence is 14 residues long. CDR3 DNA: TGTGCCACTGGGACTAGCGGGATCCAAGGGACCCAGTACTTC. Translated: CATGTSGIQGTQYF.

This chain links TRBV20-1 with TRBJ2-7; 9 positions agree with TRBD2. Per the germline V gene, CDR1 is DFQATT and CDR2 is SNEGSKA (reference sequence). V shed 2 bases and J 7 bases; nucleotides not matched to a gene: 15. The CDR3 contains 16 residues. CDR3 nucleotides: TGCAGTGCTAGACTTCCAGGAGCGGGAGGCACCGGGGAGCAGTACTTC. As protein: CSARLPGAGGTGEQYF.

Comment on this clonotype: Mismatch with germline at one junction end may stem from a read error. The V and J genes are TRBV7-8 and TRBJ2-7, with 10 bases that match TRBD2. Germline CDR1 SGHVS, CDR2 FQNEAQ. This CDR3 contains 14 residues. This CDR3 is CASSRTSGVYEQHF. CDR3 coding DNA: TGTGCCAGCAGCCGGACTAGCGGAGTCTACGAGCAGCACTTC.

CDR3 loop: CSVGTGGGPYEQYF. In DNA form, the CDR3 reads TGCAGCGTTGGAACAGGGGGAGGGCCTTACGAGCAGTACTTC. The chain carries TRBV29-1 and TRBJ2-7; possibly TRBD1 for D (8 bases). Trimming cost V 4 bases and J 4 bases, with 17 bases left between them. This CDR3 spans 14 amino acids. Looked up from germline, CDR1 is SQVTM and CDR2 is ANQGSEA.

This clonotype was observed many times. The V gene is TRBV4-2, the J gene TRBJ2-5; possibly TRBD2 for D (5 bases). Trimming took 4 bases from V and 5 from J, leaving 20 bases between them. The CDR3 covers 16 residues. Germline CDR1 LGHNA, CDR2 YNFKEQ. The CDR3 DNA reads as TGTGCCAGCAGCCCCAGTTCGGGAAGCTCTGGGGAGACCCAGTACTTC. Translation: CASSPSSGSSGETQYF.

The V call is TRBV20-1, the J call TRBJ2-7, with 7 bases matching TRBD2. V was pared by 1 base and J by 2 bases, with 11 bases of the junction left unmatched. Germline V CDR1 and CDR2: DFQATT, SNEGSKA (reference sequence). This CDR3 contains 16 residues. CDR3 DNA: TGCAGTGCTAGAGTCCTCGGGGGAGGGTTTACCTACGAGCAGTACTTC. Translation gives CSARVLGGGFTYEQYF.

The chain couples TRBV2 to TRBJ2-7; 9 bases line up with TRBD2. The ends lost 7 bases at V and 0 bases at J; junction bases unmatched: 10. The CDR3 contains 16 residues. The germline V gene has CDR1 SNHLY and CDR2 FYNNEI. The DNA of the CDR3 is TGTGCCAGCATAGGTAGCGGGAGTTTCGGCTCCTACGAGCAGTACTTC. Amino acid sequence: CASIGSGSFGSYEQYF.

This clonotype was recorded only once. V usage is TRBV25-1 and J usage is TRBJ1-2; D possibly corresponds to TRBD1 (5 bases). The CDR3 is 15 residues long. With 6 bases removed from V and 8 bases from J, the gap between germline ends came to 22 bases. Germline V gives CDR1 MGHDK, CDR2 SYGVNS. The DNA for the CDR3 is TGTGCCAGCAGCCCACTCAGTGCAGGGTCTGTCGGCTACACCTTC. Translated, it gives CASSPLSAGSVGYTF.

The chain uses TRBV29-1 and TRBJ2-7, with a tentative D call TRBD1 (6 bases). The V gene lost 6 bases and the J gene lost 2 bases, with 14 bases spanning the gap. Per the germline V gene, CDR1 is SQVTM and CDR2 is ANQGSEA. CDR3 length: 13 amino acids. DNA of the CDR3: TGCAGCGTGCTGGGACAAGATACCTACGAGCAGTACTTC. Translating gives CSVLGQDTYEQYF.

The sample holds many counts of this clonotype. The rearrangement joins TRBV10-3 to TRBJ1-5; D uncertain. There are 14 residues in the CDR3. Germline V gene sequence: CDR1 ENHRY, CDR2 SYGVKD. Between the trimmed V and J ends, which lost 1 base and 1 base, there was a span of 5 bases. The CDR3, as DNA: TGTGCCATCAGTGAGTTGGGAAGCAATCAGCCCCAGCATTTT. Its protein product is CAISELGSNQPQHF.

This rearrangement joins TRBV5-1 to TRBJ2-7; D possibly corresponds to TRBD2 (6 bases). The CDR3 is 15 residues long. Germline V gives CDR1 SGHRS, CDR2 YFSETQ. Between the trimmed V and J ends, which lost 4 bases and 3 bases, there was a span of 17 bases. The CDR3 nucleotides read TGCGCCAGCAGCCTCAATCTGCGGCGGGACTACGAGCAGTACTTC. Translation gives CASSLNLRRDYEQYF.

This clonotype was recorded many times. The genes are TRBV5-4 and TRBJ1-1; a weak D match, TRBD1 (5 bases). Germline assignment: CDR1 SGHNT and CDR2 YYREEE (reference sequence). V was clipped by 7 bases and J by 4 bases, with 17 bases between them. The CDR3 is made up of 14 amino acids. The CDR3 protein is CASRGVGVVTEAFF. CDR3 nucleotides: TGTGCCAGCCGGGGGGTCGGGGTGGTCACTGAAGCTTTCTTT. The whole variable domain, remainder taken from reference TRBV5-4 and TRBJ1-1, is ETGVTQSPTHLIKTRGQQVTLRCSSQSGHNTVSWYQQALGQGPQFIFQYYREEENGRGNFPPRFSGLQFPNYSSELNVNALELDDSALYLCASRGVGVVTEAFFGQGTRLTVV.

A single count supports this clonotype. This sequence joins TRBV9 and TRBJ2-3; possibly TRBD2 for D (7 bases). CDR3 size: 15 residues. Germline loops: CDR1 SGDLS, CDR2 YYNGEE. The V end was cut by 5 bases, the J end by 2 bases, with 15 bases between. CDR3 sequence: CASRGEGGDTDTQYF. DNA for the CDR3: TGTGCCAGCAGAGGTGAAGGGGGGGACACAGATACGCAGTATTTT.

This clonotype was picked up one time. The chain couples TRBV7-2 to TRBJ2-5, with 9 bases aligning to TRBD2. Trimming cost V 5 bases and J 5 bases; bases outside gene matches: 6. The CDR3 loop spans 14 amino acids. CDR1 SGHTA and CDR2 FQGNSA come from the germline V gene. CDR3 region: CASSTSSGMETQYF. CDR3 nucleotides: TGTGCCAGCAGCACCTCTAGCGGGATGGAGACCCAGTACTTC.

V is TRBV20-1 and J is TRBJ2-6; D is ambiguous. The germline V and J ends were trimmed by 6 bases and 0 bases, with 6 bases remaining between them. The CDR3 spans 13 residues. Germline V gene lookup returns CDR1 DFQATT and CDR2 SNEGSKA (reference sequence). CDR3 amino acids: CSAPDSGANVLTF. CDR3 sequence (DNA): TGCAGTGCCCCGGACTCTGGGGCCAACGTCCTGACTTTC.

For this clonotype: The junction differs from germline at one of its ends, possibly a read error. This sequence joins TRBV29-1 and TRBJ2-6; maybe TRBD2 (6 bases). The CDR3 sequence is 12 residues long. Germline lookup yields CDR1 SQVTM and CDR2 ANQGSEA. The CDR3 sequence is CSAGGAQTGEAF. CDR3 in DNA: TGCAGCGCCGGAGGGGCTCAAACGGGTGAAGCTTTC.

This clonotype appeared many times. The V gene is TRBV5-1, the J gene TRBJ2-7, with D possibly being TRBD2 (5 bases). The V and J ends lost 4 bases and 6 bases respectively, with 14 bases between them. CDR1 is SGHRS and CDR2 is YFSETQ in the germline V gene. This CDR3 is 13 amino acids long. DNA of the CDR3: TGCGCCAGCAGCCCCGGAGGAGTCGGCGAGCAGTACTTC. Protein product: CASSPGGVGEQYF.

This clonotype came up a few times. This sequence joins TRBV19 and TRBJ1-1; TRBD1 agrees at 9 bases. The CDR3 runs 10 residues. CDR1 LNHDA and CDR2 SQIVND come from the germline V gene (reference sequence). Germline trimming cut 9 bases from V and 11 bases from J; bases unmatched to any gene: 4. This CDR3 reads CARGDRVAFF. The DNA of the CDR3 is TGTGCCAGAGGGGACAGGGTGGCTTTCTTT.

The table lists this clonotype with a few counts. Relative to the germline gene, one junction end is altered; a read error may explain this. This chain uses TRBV5-1 with TRBJ2-2; 7 bases fit TRBD1. Germline assignment: CDR1 SGHRS and CDR2 YFSETQ. CDR3 length: 11 amino acids. As DNA, the CDR3 is TGCGCCAGCAGCGCCGCAGGGGGGCTGTTTTTT. Encoded protein: CASSAAGGLFF. Complete variable domain (other parts from reference TRBV5-1 and TRBJ2-2): KAGVTQTPRYLIKTRGQQVTLSCSPISGHRSVSWYQQTPGQGLQFLFEYFSETQRNKGNFPGRFSGRQFSNSRSEMNVSTLELGDSALYLCASSAAGGLFFGEGSRLTVL.

Points on this clonotype: An end of the junction does not agree with germline; a read error may underlie this. J is TRBJ2-3 and V is TRBV7-2; 9 bases agree with TRBD1. This CDR3 is built from 16 residues. CDR1 is SGHTA, CDR2 FQGNSA, per germline. The CDR3 protein is CASSQSGTGSTDTQYF. In nucleotides, the CDR3 is TGTGCCAGCAGCCAGAGCGGGACAGGGAGCACGGATACGCAGTATTTT.

This clonotype was recorded at least ten times. This chain uses TRBV2 with TRBJ2-5; D is perhaps TRBD1 or TRBD2 (5 bases each). The CDR3 is 15 residues long. Germline assignment: CDR1 SNHLY and CDR2 FYNNEI. Trimming took off 3 bases at V and 1 base at J, with 12 bases between the two ends. The CDR3 coding sequence is TGTGCCAGCAGTGACGGGACGGACATCCAAGAGACCCAGTACTTC. As protein: CASSDGTDIQETQYF.

Note on this clonotype: A much bigger clone sits one base away, suggesting this may be a read error. V usage is TRBV10-2 and J usage is TRBJ2-3; D is unclear. The J call could be wrong; TRBJ1-5 is a better fit for the DNA end. The V gene's germline CDR1 is WSHSY and CDR2 SAAADI. The CDR3 has 12 residues. The CDR3 sequence is CASGGPADTQHF. CDR3 sequence (DNA): TGCGCCAGTGGAGGACCCGCAGATACGCAGCATTTT.

V is TRBV12-3 or TRBV12-4 and J is TRBJ2-5; no firm D call. With 5 bases removed from V and 9 bases from J, the gap between germline ends came to 16 bases. This CDR3 region has 13 residues. CDR3 residues: CASSPFSNQPQYF. CDR3 in DNA: TGTGCCAGCAGTCCATTTAGCAATCAGCCCCAGTACTTC.

About this clonotype itself: This may arise from a read error, as a much more abundant clone is one base away. The chain has TRBV11-1 and TRBJ2-3; weak D call: TRBD2 (6 bases). V was trimmed by 3 bases and J by 4 bases, leaving 14 bases between them. The CDR3 loop spans 15 amino acids. Germline V CDR1 and CDR2: SGHAT, FQDESV (reference sequence). As DNA, the CDR3 is TGTGCCAGCAGCTTTGCGGGGATTAGCGCAGATACGCAGTATTTT. This encodes CASSFAGISADTQYF.

This clonotype was seen a few times. V usage is TRBV5-1 and J usage is TRBJ2-3, with D perhaps TRBD2 (5 bases). The CDR3 totals 13 residues. Trimming pared 0 bases from V and 7 bases from J, leaving 9 bases between. In germline, CDR1 is SGHRS, CDR2 YFSETQ. CDR3: CASSLGTAYTQYF. The CDR3 nucleotides are TGCGCCAGCAGCTTGGGGACTGCGTATACGCAGTATTTT.

To note about this clonotype: Since the CDR3 does not end with the conserved phenylalanine or tryptophan, this likely comes from a read error. Because the CDR3's place on the DNA is in doubt, the DNA is left out and the CDR3 is given as listed by TCRdb. This chain joins TRBV15 and TRBJ2-6. The V gene's germline CDR1 is LNHNV and CDR2 YYDKDF (reference sequence). The CDR3 adds up to 8 amino acids, both ends counted. Here the CDR3 reads CATSPPTS.